This TCR beta chain was sequenced in a study of T cell repertoires in cytomegalovirus infection. About the research overall: Public TCR beta signatures provided an indication of both CMV infection and a matching HLA type.

Via MiXCR, TCRdb re-called the reads, giving one row per CDR3 protein. In the table there are fewer than 300,000 distinct CDR3 sequences, over 20% of which are singletons. This clonotype has ten or more counts. Trimming at V came to 0 bases and at J to 0 bases, leaving 6 bases not matched to a gene. In germline, CDR1 is SGHVS, CDR2 FQNEAQ. This CDR3 comprises 17 residues. Input material: PBMCs. The chain links TRBV7-8 to TRBJ2-3, with 7 bases that match TRBD2. The sequence came from a human donor in good health (CMV status not recorded). Some clones in this sample may be carry-over from other donors' samples. CDR3 in DNA: TGTGCCAGCAGCTTAGCCGAGAGCGGGACTAGCACAGATACGCAGTATTTT. Encoded protein: CASSLAESGTSTDTQYF.